These 14 T cell receptor beta chains share one sample of origin, sequenced in a study of blood T cell repertoires in COVID-19. Libraries were prepared by immunoSEQ multiplex PCR; TCRdb keeps only in-frame clonotypes and omits some of them. The sample lists some 400,000 clones; about 89% were seen once. Material for sequencing was PBMCs or T cells enriched from blood (not recorded which). The receptors originated from a man aged 25-45 years who had recovered from COVID-19.

This clone was recorded once. The chain carries TRBV18 and TRBJ2-7; 8 bases line up with TRBD1. Per the germline V gene, CDR1 is KGHSH and CDR2 is LQKENI. The length of the CDR3 is 14 residues. Trimming cost V 3 bases and J 2 bases; bases outside gene matches: 3. The CDR3 nucleotides are TGTGCCAGCTCACCGAAGACAGGGGCCTACGAGCAGTACTTC. Amino acids: CASSPKTGAYEQYF.

The V gene is TRBV19, the J gene TRBJ2-5, with 9 nucleotides matching TRBD1. After removal of 4 bases from V and 5 bases from J, the junction contained 2 bases not matched to a gene. Germline CDR1 is LNHDA and CDR2 is SQIVND (reference sequence). The CDR3 loop spans 13 amino acids. The CDR3 protein is CASSKQGAETQYF. The CDR3 DNA reads TGTGCCAGTAGTAAACAGGGGGCGGAGACCCAGTACTTC.

Here the CDR3 DNA reads TGTGCCAGCAGTGGGACTAGCGAGTTGATCGGCAATGAGCAGTTCTTC. Translating it yields CASSGTSELIGNEQFF. V usage is TRBV6-1 and J usage is TRBJ2-1; TRBD2 aligns across 9 bases. Germline-derived CDR1 and CDR2 are MNHNS and SASEGT. This CDR3 spans 16 amino acids. V lost 4 bases, J lost 6 bases, and 10 bases stayed unmatched.

CDR3 sequence reads: CASSTHRDRGYNEQFF. The CDR3 nucleotides read TGTGCCAGCAGCACGCACCGGGACAGGGGCTACAATGAGCAGTTCTTC. J is TRBJ2-1 and V is TRBV7-9; 10 bases are shared with TRBD1. The germline gives CDR1 SEHNR, CDR2 FQNEAQ (reference sequence). This CDR3 spans 16 amino acids. Unmatched junction bases numbered 7, after V lost 5 bases and J lost 3 bases.

The V and J genes are TRBV7-2 and TRBJ2-5; tentative D call: TRBD1 (6 bases). The V end lost 3 bases, the J end lost 4 bases, and 18 bases lay between the germline ends. In germline, CDR1 is SGHTA, CDR2 FQGNSA. CDR3 size: 16 residues. CDR3 sequence (DNA): TGTGCCAGCAGCTTCAAGAGAGGACAGTTTGGAGAGACCCAGTACTTC. Amino acid sequence: CASSFKRGQFGETQYF.

This sequence joins TRBV19 and TRBJ2-7, with TRBD1 identical over 10 bases. The CDR3 runs 15 residues. V gave up 1 base and J gave up 6 bases; unmatched junction bases: 6. In germline, CDR1 is LNHDA, CDR2 SQIVND (reference sequence). CDR3 in DNA: TGTGCCAGTAGTATAGTAGGTCGGACAGGGGGCGAGCAGTACTTC. Residues: CASSIVGRTGGEQYF. Based on the CDR3 plus reference TRBV19 and TRBJ2-7, the full variable domain is DGGITQSPKYLFRKEGQNVTLSCEQNLNHDAMYWYRQDPGQGLRLIYYSQIVNDFQKGDIAEGYSVSREKKESFPLTVTSAQKNPTAFYLCASSIVGRTGGEQYFGPGTRLTVT.

The rearrangement joins TRBV7-9 to TRBJ1-5; unclear D gene. Germline V CDR1 and CDR2: SEHNR, FQNEAQ (reference sequence). The CDR3 is 12 amino acids. V gave up 3 bases and J gave up 4 bases, with 4 bases separating them. The CDR3 region has the DNA TGTGCCAGCAGCTTCTTAAATCAGCCCCAGCATTTT. This encodes CASSFLNQPQHF. Variable domain in full (rest from reference TRBV7-9 and TRBJ1-5): DTGVSQNPRHKITKRGQNVTFRCDPISEHNRLYWYRQTLGQGPEFLTYFQNEAQLEKSRLLSDRFSAERPKGSFSTLEIQRTEQGDSAMYLCASSFLNQPQHFGDGTRLSIL.

CDR3: CASSQRAGGYFDEQFF. CDR3 in DNA: TGTGCCAGCAGCCAACGGGCGGGGGGATATTTCGATGAGCAGTTCTTC. The chain carries TRBV7-2 and TRBJ2-1, with 8 bases fitting TRBD2. From germline, CDR1 is SGHTA and CDR2 FQGNSA. The CDR3 extends over 16 amino acids. The junction had 14 bases not matched to a gene; V was cut back by 5 bases and J by 8 bases.

This clone showed up just once. The genes are TRBV6-2 or TRBV6-3 and TRBJ1-1; no firm D call. The V end lost 2 bases, the J end lost 0 bases, and 7 bases lay between the germline ends. Germline assignment: CDR1 MNHEY and CDR2 SVGEGT. CDR3 length equals 14 residues. The CDR3: CASSYREMNTEAFF. The CDR3 DNA reads TGTGCCAGCAGTTACCGCGAGATGAACACTGAAGCTTTCTTT.

V is TRBV5-4 and J is TRBJ1-4; a possible D gene is TRBD1 (6 bases). The germline gives CDR1 SGHNT, CDR2 YYREEE (reference sequence). The CDR3 spans 15 residues. V lost 1 base, J lost 5 bases, and 12 bases lay in between. CDR3 loop: CASSLFQGTNEKLFF. CDR3 coding DNA: TGTGCCAGCAGCTTGTTCCAGGGGACGAATGAAAAACTGTTTTTT. The full variable domain, its missing parts supplied by reference TRBV5-4 and TRBJ1-4, is ETGVTQSPTHLIKTRGQQVTLRCSSQSGHNTVSWYQQALGQGPQFIFQYYREEENGRGNFPPRFSGLQFPNYSSELNVNALELDDSALYLCASSLFQGTNEKLFFGSGTQLSVL.

This chain joins TRBV7-9 and TRBJ2-3, with D hard to call. V was clipped by 4 bases and J by 1 base, with 12 bases between them. Germline V CDR1 and CDR2: SEHNR, FQNEAQ (reference sequence). The length of the CDR3 is 15 residues. In nucleotides, the CDR3 is TGTGCCAGCAGCTACCCCTACCTCCGCACAGATACGCAGTATTTT. Translated, it gives CASSYPYLRTDTQYF. The full variable domain, completed using reference TRBV7-9 and TRBJ2-3, is DTGVSQNPRHKITKRGQNVTFRCDPISEHNRLYWYRQTLGQGPEFLTYFQNEAQLEKSRLLSDRFSAERPKGSFSTLEIQRTEQGDSAMYLCASSYPYLRTDTQYFGPGTRLTVL.

The V gene is TRBV5-5, the J gene TRBJ2-5; 9 nucleotides line up with TRBD1. CDR1 SGHKS and CDR2 YYEKEE come from the germline V gene (reference sequence). The CDR3 contains 13 residues. Trimming removed 4 bases from V and 5 bases from J; junction bases left unmatched: 3. Here the CDR3 DNA reads TGTGCCAGCAGCACGGGGACAGGGGAGACCCAGTACTTC. Its protein is CASSTGTGETQYF.

Concerning this clone: A read error may produce the germline difference seen at one junction end. The DNA for the CDR3 is TGTGCCAGCAGAGAAGTAAGCACAGATACGCAGTATTTT. The encoded protein is CASREVSTDTQYF. The chain uses TRBV6-1 and TRBJ2-3; D call uncertain. There are 13 residues in the CDR3. Germline loops: CDR1 MNHNS, CDR2 SASEGT.

The V and J genes are TRBV18 and TRBJ1-5; a weak D match, TRBD1 (5 bases). The CDR3 has 14 residues. Trimming pared 3 bases from V and 4 bases from J, leaving 10 bases between. Germline V gene data show CDR1 as KGHSH and CDR2 as LQKENI. CDR3 loop: CASSPQGGNQPQHF. DNA of the CDR3: TGTGCCAGCTCACCCCAGGGAGGAAATCAGCCCCAGCATTTT.